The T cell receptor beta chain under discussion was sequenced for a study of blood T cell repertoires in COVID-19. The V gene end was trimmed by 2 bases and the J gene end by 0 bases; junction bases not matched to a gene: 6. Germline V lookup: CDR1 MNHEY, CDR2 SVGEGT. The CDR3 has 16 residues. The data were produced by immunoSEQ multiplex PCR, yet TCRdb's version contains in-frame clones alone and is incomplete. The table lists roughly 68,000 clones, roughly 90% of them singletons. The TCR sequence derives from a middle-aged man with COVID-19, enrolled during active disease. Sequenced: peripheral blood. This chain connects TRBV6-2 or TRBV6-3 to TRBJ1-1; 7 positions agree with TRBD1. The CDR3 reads CASSYPRQGMNTEAFF. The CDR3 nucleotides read TGTGCCAGCAGTTACCCTAGACAGGGAATGAACACTGAAGCTTTCTTT.